The present entry profiles one TCR beta chain with its context. The method was immunoSEQ multiplex PCR; TCRdb's version includes in-frame clones alone and lacks a portion of them. The sample has about 1.1 million clones, about 72% seen once. CDR1 is SNHLY, CDR2 FYNNEI, per germline. With 9 bases clipped from V and 4 bases from J, the junction kept 7 bases outside the gene matches. This CDR3 spans 15 amino acids. The data are from a study of shared clonotypes between healthy human individuals. V and J are TRBV2 and TRBJ2-5; 14 bases map to TRBD2. The source is a young man in good health. Some clones in this sample may be carry-over from other donors' samples. Sequenced sample: memory CD4+ T cells from PBMCs. Subset in this sample: CD45RA-negative fraction. The CDR3 DNA is TGTGCCAGGGCAGGGACTAGCGGGAGAGGAGAGACCCAGTACTTC. Translated, it gives CARAGTSGRGETQYF.